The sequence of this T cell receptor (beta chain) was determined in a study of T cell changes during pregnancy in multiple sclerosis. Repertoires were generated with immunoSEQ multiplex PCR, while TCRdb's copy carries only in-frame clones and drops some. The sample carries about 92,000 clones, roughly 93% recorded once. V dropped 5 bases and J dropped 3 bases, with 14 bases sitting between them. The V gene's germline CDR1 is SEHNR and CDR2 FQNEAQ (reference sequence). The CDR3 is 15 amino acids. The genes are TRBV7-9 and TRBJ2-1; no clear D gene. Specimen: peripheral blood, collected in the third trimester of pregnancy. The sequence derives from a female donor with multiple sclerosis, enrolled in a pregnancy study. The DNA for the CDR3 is TGTGCCAGCAGCCCGAAGCCTACCTACTACAATGAGCAGTTCTTC. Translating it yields CASSPKPTYYNEQFF.